This T cell receptor beta chain emerged from a study of blood T cell repertoires in COVID-19. In the study overall: Whether acute or convalescent, the COVID-19 samples came from the United States, Italy and Spain. The analysed material was cDNA or gDNA that came from T cells, B-cell-depleted T cells, or PBMCs.

The CDR3 consists of 14 residues. The germline V gene has CDR1 SQVTM and CDR2 ANQGSEA. Between the trimmed V and J ends, which lost 4 bases and 0 bases, there was a span of 12 bases. Profiling relied on immunoSEQ multiplex PCR, and the TCRdb table lists in-frame clones only, not all of them. In the table there are fewer than 350,000 clones, around 90% of which are singletons. This chain links TRBV29-1 with TRBJ1-1; D remains unclear. This clonotype originated in a man aged 25 to 40 with COVID-19, enrolled during active disease. Sequenced input: peripheral blood. The CDR3 loop is CSVVITQMNTEAFF. The CDR3 DNA reads as TGCAGCGTTGTAATCACACAGATGAACACTGAAGCTTTCTTT.